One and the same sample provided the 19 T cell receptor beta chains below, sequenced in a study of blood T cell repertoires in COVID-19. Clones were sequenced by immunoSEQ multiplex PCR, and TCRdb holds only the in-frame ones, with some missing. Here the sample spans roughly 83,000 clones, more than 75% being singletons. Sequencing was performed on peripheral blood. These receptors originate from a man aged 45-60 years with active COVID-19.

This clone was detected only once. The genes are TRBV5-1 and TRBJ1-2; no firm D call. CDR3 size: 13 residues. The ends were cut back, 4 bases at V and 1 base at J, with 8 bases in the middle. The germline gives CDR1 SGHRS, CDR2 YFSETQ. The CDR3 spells CASSPNFNYGYTF. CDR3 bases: TGCGCCAGCAGCCCCAATTTTAACTATGGCTACACCTTC.

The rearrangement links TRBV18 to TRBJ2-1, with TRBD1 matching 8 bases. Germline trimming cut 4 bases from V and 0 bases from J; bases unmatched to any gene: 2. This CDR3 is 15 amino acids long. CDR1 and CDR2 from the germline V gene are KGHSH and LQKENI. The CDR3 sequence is CASSLDRGSYNEQFF. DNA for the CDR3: TGTGCCAGCTCACTCGACAGGGGCTCCTACAATGAGCAGTTCTTC.

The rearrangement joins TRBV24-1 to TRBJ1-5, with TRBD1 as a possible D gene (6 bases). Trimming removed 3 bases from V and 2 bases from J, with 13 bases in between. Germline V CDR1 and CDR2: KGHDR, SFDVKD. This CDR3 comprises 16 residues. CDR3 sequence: CATSDLQGYGNQPQHF. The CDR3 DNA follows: TGTGCCACCAGTGATCTACAGGGTTATGGCAATCAGCCCCAGCATTTT.

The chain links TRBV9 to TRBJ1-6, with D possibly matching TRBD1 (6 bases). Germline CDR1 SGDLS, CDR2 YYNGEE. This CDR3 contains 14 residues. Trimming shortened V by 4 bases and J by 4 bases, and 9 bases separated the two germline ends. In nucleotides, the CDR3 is TGTGCCAGCAGCCCGGGACAATATAATTCACCCCTCCACTTT. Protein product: CASSPGQYNSPLHF.

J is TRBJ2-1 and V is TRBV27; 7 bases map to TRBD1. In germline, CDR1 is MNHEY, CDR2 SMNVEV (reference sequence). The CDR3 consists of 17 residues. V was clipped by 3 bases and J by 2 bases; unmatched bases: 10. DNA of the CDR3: TGTGCCAGCAGTTTGCGATTGACAGGGTATGCCTACAATGAGCAGTTCTTC. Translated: CASSLRLTGYAYNEQFF.

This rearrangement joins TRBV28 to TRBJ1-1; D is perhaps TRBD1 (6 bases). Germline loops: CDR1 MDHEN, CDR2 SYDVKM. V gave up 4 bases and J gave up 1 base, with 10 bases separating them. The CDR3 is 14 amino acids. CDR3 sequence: CASSYGGGNTEAFF. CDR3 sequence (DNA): TGTGCCAGCAGTTATGGGGGCGGGAACACTGAAGCTTTCTTT.

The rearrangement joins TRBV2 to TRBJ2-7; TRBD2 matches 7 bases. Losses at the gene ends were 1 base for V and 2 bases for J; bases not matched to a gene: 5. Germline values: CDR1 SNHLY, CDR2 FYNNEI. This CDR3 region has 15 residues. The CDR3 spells CASSEERGRAYEQYF. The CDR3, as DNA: TGTGCCAGCAGTGAAGAGCGGGGCAGGGCCTACGAGCAGTACTTC.

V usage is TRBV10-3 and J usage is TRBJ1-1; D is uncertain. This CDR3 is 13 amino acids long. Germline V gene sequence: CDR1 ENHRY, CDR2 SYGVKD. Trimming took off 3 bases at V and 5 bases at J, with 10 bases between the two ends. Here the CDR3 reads CAISDSGGTEAFF. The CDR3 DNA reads TGTGCCATCAGTGACAGCGGAGGTACTGAAGCTTTCTTT.

DNA for the CDR3: TGTGCCAGCAGCGGATTGGGGGCGAGGGCCACTGAAGCTTTCTTT. Protein: CASSGLGARATEAFF. The gene calls are TRBV2 and TRBJ1-1; tentatively, D is TRBD1 (6 bases). The CDR3 loop spans 15 amino acids. CDR1 and CDR2 from the germline V gene are SNHLY and FYNNEI. The V end was cut by 6 bases, the J end by 4 bases, with 18 bases between.

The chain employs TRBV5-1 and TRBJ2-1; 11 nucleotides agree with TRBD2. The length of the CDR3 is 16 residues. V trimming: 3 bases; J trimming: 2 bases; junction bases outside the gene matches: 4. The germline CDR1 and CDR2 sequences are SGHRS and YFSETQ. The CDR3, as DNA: TGCGCCAGCAGCTACCGTAGCGGGAGGGCCTACAATGAGCAGTTCTTC. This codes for CASSYRSGRAYNEQFF.

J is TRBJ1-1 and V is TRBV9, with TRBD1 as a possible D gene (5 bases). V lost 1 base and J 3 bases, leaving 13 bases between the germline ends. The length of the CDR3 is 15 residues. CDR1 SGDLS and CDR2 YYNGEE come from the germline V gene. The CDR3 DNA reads TGTGCCAGCAGCGTAATGCAGGGCGGAGACACTGAAGCTTTCTTT. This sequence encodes CASSVMQGGDTEAFF.

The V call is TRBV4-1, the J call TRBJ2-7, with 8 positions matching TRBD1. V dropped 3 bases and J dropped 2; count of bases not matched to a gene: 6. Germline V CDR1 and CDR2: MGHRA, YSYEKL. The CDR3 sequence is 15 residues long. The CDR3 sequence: CASSQPDRATYEQYF. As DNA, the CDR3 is TGCGCCAGCAGCCAGCCGGACAGGGCCACCTACGAGCAGTACTTC.

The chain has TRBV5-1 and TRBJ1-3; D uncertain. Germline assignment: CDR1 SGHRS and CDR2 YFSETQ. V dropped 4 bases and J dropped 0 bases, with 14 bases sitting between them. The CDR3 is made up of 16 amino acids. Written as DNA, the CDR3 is TGCGCCAGCAGCCCGGGAACCGAGAGCTCTGGAAACACCATATATTTT. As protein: CASSPGTESSGNTIYF.

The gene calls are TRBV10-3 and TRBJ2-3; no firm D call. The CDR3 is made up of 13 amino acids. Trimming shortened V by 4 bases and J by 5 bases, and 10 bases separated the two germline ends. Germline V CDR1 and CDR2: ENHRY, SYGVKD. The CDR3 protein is CAISAALEDTQYF. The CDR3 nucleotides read TGTGCCATCAGTGCCGCACTCGAAGATACGCAGTATTTT.

CDR3 amino acids: CASSLVAGGNTEAFF. Here the CDR3 DNA reads TGTGCCAGCAGCTTAGTCGCAGGGGGCAACACTGAAGCTTTCTTT. The J gene is TRBJ1-1, the V gene TRBV7-2; 8 positions agree with TRBD1. In germline, CDR1 is SGHTA, CDR2 FQGNSA. The length of the CDR3 is 15 residues. V shed 1 base and J 2 bases; nucleotides not matched to a gene: 3.

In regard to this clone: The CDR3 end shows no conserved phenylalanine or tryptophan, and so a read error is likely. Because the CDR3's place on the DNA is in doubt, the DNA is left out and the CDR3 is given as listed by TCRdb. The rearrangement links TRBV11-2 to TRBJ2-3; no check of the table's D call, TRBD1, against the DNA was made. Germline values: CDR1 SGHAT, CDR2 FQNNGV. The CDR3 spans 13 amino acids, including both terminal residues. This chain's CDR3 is CASSLGGRGDQVT.

CDR3 loop: CASSLRTGGSYNEQFF. The CDR3, as DNA: TGTGCCAGCAGCTTGCGTACAGGGGGCTCCTACAATGAGCAGTTCTTC. V and J are TRBV5-5 and TRBJ2-1, with 8 bases identical to TRBD1. The CDR3 runs to 16 residues. Trimming at V came to 1 base and at J to 0 bases, leaving 3 bases not matched to a gene. CDR1 SGHKS and CDR2 YYEKEE come from the germline V gene (reference sequence).

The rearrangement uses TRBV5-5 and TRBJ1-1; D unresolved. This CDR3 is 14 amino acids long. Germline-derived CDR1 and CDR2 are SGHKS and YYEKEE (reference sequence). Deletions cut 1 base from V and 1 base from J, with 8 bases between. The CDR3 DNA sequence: TGTGCCAGCAGCTTGTTGGGCCCGAACACTGAAGCTTTCTTT. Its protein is CASSLLGPNTEAFF.

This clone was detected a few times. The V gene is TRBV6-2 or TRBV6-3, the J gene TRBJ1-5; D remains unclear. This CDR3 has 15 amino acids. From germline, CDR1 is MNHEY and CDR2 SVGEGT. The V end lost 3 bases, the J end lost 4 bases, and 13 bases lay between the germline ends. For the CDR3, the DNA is TGTGCCAGCAGTTATCGCGGTTACTTTAATCAGCCCCAGCATTTT. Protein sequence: CASSYRGYFNQPQHF.